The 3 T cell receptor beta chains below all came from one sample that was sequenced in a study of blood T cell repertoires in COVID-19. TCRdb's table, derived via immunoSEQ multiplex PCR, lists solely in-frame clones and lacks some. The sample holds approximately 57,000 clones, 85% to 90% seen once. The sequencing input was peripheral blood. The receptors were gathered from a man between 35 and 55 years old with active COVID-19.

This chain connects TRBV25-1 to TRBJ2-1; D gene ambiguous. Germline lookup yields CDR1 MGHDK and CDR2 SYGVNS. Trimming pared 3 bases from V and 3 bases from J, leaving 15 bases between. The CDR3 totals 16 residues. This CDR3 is CASSDPGRGVYNEQFF. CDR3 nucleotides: TGTGCCAGCAGTGACCCTGGAAGAGGCGTCTACAATGAGCAGTTCTTC.

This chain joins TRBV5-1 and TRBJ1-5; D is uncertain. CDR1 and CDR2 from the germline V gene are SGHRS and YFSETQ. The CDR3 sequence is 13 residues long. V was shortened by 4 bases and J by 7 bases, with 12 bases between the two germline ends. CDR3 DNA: TGCGCCAGCAGCGGAGGTCCGAACCAGCCCCAGCATTTT. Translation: CASSGGPNQPQHF.

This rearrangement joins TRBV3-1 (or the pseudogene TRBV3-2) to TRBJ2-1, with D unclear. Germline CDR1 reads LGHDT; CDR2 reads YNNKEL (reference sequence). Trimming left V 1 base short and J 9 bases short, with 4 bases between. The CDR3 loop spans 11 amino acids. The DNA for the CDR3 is TGTGCCAGCAGCCAAGTCGGTGAGCAGTTCTTC. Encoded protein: CASSQVGEQFF.